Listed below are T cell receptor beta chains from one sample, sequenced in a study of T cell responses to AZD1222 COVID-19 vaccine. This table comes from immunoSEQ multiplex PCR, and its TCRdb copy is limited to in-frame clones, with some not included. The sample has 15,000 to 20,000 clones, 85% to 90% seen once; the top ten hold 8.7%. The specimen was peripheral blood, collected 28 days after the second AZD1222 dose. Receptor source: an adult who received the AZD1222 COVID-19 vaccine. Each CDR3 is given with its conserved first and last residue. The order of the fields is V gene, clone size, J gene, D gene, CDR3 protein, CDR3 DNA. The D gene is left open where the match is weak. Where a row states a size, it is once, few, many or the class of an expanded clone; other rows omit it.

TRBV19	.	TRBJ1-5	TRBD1	CASSDQGGRGEPQHF	TGTGCCAGTAGCGACCAGGGGGGCCGAGGTGAGCCCCAGCATTTT
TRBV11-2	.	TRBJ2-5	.	CASSLGVGQETQYF	TGTGCCAGCAGCTTAGGGGTCGGCCAAGAGACCCAGTACTTC
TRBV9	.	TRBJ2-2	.	CARSAGRGPFTGELFF	TGTGCCCGCAGCGCAGGGAGGGGGCCATTCACCGGGGAGCTGTTTTTT
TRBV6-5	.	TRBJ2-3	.	CASAGRGPGTDTQYF	TGTGCCAGCGCCGGACGGGGACCCGGCACAGATACGCAGTATTTT
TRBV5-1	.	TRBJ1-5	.	CASSLSPRGRGNQPQHF	TGCGCCAGCAGCTTGAGCCCAAGGGGCCGCGGCAATCAGCCCCAGCATTTT
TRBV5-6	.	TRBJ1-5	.	CASSLDGYSNQPQHF	TGTGCCAGCAGCCTGGACGGTTATAGCAATCAGCCCCAGCATTTT
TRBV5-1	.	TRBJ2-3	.	CASDLRQSTDTQYF	TGCGCCAGCGACCTTCGACAGAGCACAGATACGCAGTATTTT
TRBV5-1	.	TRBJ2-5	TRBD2	CASSFGGLAGVGQETQYF	TGCGCCAGCAGCTTCGGCGGACTAGCGGGAGTCGGGCAAGAGACCCAGTACTTC
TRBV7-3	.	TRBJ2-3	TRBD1	CASSLVRGDTQYF	TGTGCCAGCAGCTTAGTCAGGGGGGATACGCAGTATTTT
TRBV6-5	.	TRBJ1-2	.	CASSYRGGEWNTF	TGTGCCAGCAGTTACAGGGGTGGGGAATGGAACACCTTC
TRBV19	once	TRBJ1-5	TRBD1	CASRRQDRGLINQPQHF	TGTGCCAGTAGACGACAGGACAGGGGGCTTATCAATCAGCCCCAGCATTTT
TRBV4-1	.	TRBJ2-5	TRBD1	CASSRSTGDQETQYF	TGCGCCAGCAGCCGAAGTACAGGGGACCAAGAGACCCAGTACTTC
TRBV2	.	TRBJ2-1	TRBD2	CASTSRWSSGGQHNEQFF	TGTGCCAGCACCTCACGGTGGAGTAGCGGGGGCCAACACAATGAGCAGTTCTTC
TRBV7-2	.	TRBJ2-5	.	CASSWDPTGETQYF	TGTGCCAGCAGCTGGGATCCTACGGGGGAGACCCAGTACTTC
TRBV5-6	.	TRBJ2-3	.	CASSPQRITDTQYF	TGTGCCAGCAGCCCCCAGAGGATCACAGATACGCAGTATTTT
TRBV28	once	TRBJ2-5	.	CASSFNGRGETQYF	TGTGCCAGCAGTTTTAACGGGAGAGGGGAGACCCAGTACTTC
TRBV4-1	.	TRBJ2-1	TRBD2	CASSQGLAGGPAYNEQFF	TGCGCCAGCAGCCAAGGGCTAGCGGGAGGGCCTGCCTACAATGAGCAGTTCTTC
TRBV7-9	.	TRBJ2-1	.	CASSLVGNEQFF	TGTGCCAGCAGCTTAGTAGGAAATGAGCAGTTCTTC
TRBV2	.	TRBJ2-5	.	CASTRRGGEETQYF	TGTGCCAGCACCCGACGAGGGGGGGAAGAGACCCAGTACTTC
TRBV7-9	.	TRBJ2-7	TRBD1	CASSPRDRAYEQYF	TGTGCCAGCAGCCCTCGGGACAGGGCCTACGAGCAGTACTTC
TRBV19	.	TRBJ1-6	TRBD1	CASSIGAGTDNSPLHF	TGTGCCAGTAGTATAGGGGCCGGGACAGATAATTCACCCCTCCACTTT
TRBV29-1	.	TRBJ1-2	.	CSVEDPVGYGYTF	TGCAGCGTTGAAGACCCCGTAGGCTATGGCTACACCTTC
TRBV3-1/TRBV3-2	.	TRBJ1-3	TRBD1	CASSPSGTGDSGNTIYF	TGTGCCAGCAGCCCCTCAGGGACAGGGGATTCTGGAAACACCATATATTTT
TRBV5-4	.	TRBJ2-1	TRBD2	CASSGNYSGIRSYNEQFF	TGTGCCAGCAGCGGGAACTATAGCGGGATCCGCTCCTACAATGAGCAGTTCTTC
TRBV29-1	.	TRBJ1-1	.	CSANTGQWANEAFF	TGCAGCGCAAACACAGGGCAATGGGCGAATGAAGCTTTCTTT
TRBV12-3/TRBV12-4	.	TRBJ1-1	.	CATSPGPNGNRFF	TGTGCCACCTCACCGGGACCGAACGGGAATCGTTTCTTT
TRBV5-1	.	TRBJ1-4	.	CASSLATGKDEKLFF	TGCGCCAGCAGCTTGGCCACAGGGAAGGATGAAAAACTGTTTTTT
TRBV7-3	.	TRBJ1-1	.	CASSRDRLNTEAFF	TGTGCCAGCAGCCGCGACAGACTGAACACTGAAGCTTTCTTT
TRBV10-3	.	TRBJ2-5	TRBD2	CAISESLREGRETQYF	TGTGCCATCAGTGAGTCCCTGCGGGAGGGCCGGGAGACCCAGTACTTC
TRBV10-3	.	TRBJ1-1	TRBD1	CAIRGRGTGERMNTEAFF	TGTGCCATCAGAGGGAGGGGGACAGGGGAAAGAATGAACACTGAAGCTTTCTTT
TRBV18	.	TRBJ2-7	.	CASSPREGNYEQYF	TGTGCCAGCTCACCCAGGGAAGGGAACTACGAGCAGTACTTC
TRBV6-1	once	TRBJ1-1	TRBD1	CASSDASTGGYTEAFF	TGTGCCAGCAGTGACGCCTCGACAGGGGGGTATACTGAAGCTTTCTTT
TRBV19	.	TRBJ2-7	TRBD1	CASSIGTGEIYEQYF	TGTGCCAGTAGTATAGGGACAGGAGAGATCTACGAGCAGTACTTC
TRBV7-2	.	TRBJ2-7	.	CASSPDGGREQYF	TGTGCCAGCAGCCCAGACGGGGGGCGCGAGCAGTACTTC
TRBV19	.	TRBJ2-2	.	CASSGRTGELFF	TGTGCCAGTAGTGGGCGGACCGGGGAGCTGTTTTTT
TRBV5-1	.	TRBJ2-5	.	CASSPEWAAQETQYF	TGCGCCAGCAGTCCAGAGTGGGCGGCTCAAGAGACCCAGTACTTC
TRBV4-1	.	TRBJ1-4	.	CASSQNRDLRWEKLFF	TGCGCCAGCAGCCAAAACAGGGATTTGCGGTGGGAAAAACTGTTTTTT
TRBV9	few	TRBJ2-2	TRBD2	CASSNSGLNTGELFF	TGTGCCAGCAGTAACTCGGGACTAAACACCGGGGAGCTGTTTTTT
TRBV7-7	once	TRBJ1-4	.	CASSLGTARNEKLFF	TGTGCTAGCAGCTTGGGGACTGCCCGCAATGAAAAACTGTTTTTT
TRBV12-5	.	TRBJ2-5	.	CASATGRGPQYF	TGTGCTAGTGCCACCGGTCGGGGCCCCCAGTACTTC
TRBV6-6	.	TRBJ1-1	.	CASSPQGNTEAFF	TGTGCCAGCAGCCCACAGGGGAACACTGAAGCTTTCTTT
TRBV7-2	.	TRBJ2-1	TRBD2	CASSLGGRYNEQFF	TGTGCCAGCAGCCTCGGGGGGAGGTACAATGAGCAGTTCTTC
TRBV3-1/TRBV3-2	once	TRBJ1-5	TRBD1	CASSQFPGGGQPQHF	TGTGCCAGCAGCCAATTCCCAGGGGGCGGTCAGCCCCAGCATTTT
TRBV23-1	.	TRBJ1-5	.	CASSQSIVRGLNQPQHF	TGCGCCAGCAGTCAATCTATTGTCAGGGGACTAAATCAGCCCCAGCATTTT
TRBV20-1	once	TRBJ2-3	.	CSAPGRDTQYF	TGCAGTGCTCCGGGTCGGGATACGCAGTATTTT